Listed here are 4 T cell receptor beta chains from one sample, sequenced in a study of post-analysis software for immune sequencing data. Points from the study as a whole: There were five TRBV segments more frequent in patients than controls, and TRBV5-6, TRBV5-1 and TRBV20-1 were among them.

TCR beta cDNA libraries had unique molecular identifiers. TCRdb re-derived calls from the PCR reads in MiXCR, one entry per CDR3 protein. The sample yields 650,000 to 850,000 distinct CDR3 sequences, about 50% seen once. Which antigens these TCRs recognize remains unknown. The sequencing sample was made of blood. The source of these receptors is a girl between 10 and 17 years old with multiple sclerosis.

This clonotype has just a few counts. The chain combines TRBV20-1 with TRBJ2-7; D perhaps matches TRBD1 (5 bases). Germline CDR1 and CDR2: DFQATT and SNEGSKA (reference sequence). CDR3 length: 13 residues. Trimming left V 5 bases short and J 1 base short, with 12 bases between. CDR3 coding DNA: TGCAGTGCTTTCAGGGAACAGTCCTACGAGCAGTACTTC. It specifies CSAFREQSYEQYF.

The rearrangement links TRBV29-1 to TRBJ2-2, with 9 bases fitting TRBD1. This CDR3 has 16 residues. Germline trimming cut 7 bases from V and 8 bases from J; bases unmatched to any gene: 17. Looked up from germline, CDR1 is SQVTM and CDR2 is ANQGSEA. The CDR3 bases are TGCAGCGCCGAACCAGGACAGGGGAGGGAAGCAGGGGAGCTGTTTTTT. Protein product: CSAEPGQGREAGELFF.

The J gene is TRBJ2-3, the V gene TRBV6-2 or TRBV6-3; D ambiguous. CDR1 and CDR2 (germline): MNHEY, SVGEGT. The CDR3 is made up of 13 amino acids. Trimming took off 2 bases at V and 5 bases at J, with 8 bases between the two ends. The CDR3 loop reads CASSYGVGDTQYF. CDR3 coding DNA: TGTGCCAGCAGTTACGGAGTTGGAGATACGCAGTATTTT.

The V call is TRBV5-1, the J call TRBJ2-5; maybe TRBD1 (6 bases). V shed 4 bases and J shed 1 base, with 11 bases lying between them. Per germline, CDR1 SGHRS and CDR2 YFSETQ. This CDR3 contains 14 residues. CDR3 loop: CASSVGTTQETQYF. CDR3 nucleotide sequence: TGCGCCAGCAGCGTCGGGACAACCCAAGAGACCCAGTACTTC.